The 21 T cell receptor beta chains presented below share a single source sample, sequenced in a study of Ad26.COV2.S vaccination and SARS-CoV-2 variants. Repertoires were generated with immunoSEQ multiplex PCR, while TCRdb's copy carries only in-frame clones and drops some. The sample shows 400,000 to 450,000 clones, 90% of them seen only once. As to treatment: over 15 received Ad26.COV2.S at low or high dose, single or two shots; about 5 received placebo; per-sample allocation not given. Collection of the samples took place on day 63 after the first injection of vaccine or placebo. The specimen comprised peripheral blood, sampled in a trial of Ad26.COV2.S vaccine versus placebo. These receptors all stem from a person between 18 and 65 years old who received the Ad26.COV2.S COVID-19 vaccine or a placebo.

J is TRBJ1-2 and V is TRBV12-3 or TRBV12-4; 8 nucleotides match TRBD1. Trimming removed 3 bases from V and 4 bases from J; junction bases left unmatched: 1. CDR3 length: 13 residues. The CDR3 here is CASSFDRGYGYTF. The DNA of the CDR3 is TGTGCCAGCAGTTTCGACAGGGGCTATGGCTACACCTTC.

This clone occurred once. The chain recombines TRBV28 with TRBJ2-2, with TRBD2 matching 10 bases. This CDR3 has 16 residues. With V trimmed by 5 bases and J by 2 bases, 5 bases remained unmatched. Germline assignment: CDR1 MDHEN and CDR2 SYDVKM. CDR3 in amino acids: CASSRLAGLNTGELFF. The CDR3, as DNA: TGTGCCAGCAGTCGACTAGCGGGCCTAAACACCGGGGAGCTGTTTTTT.

The rearrangement links TRBV30 to TRBJ2-7; TRBD2 is a possible D gene (6 bases). The CDR3 contains 15 residues. Trimming removed 7 bases at V and 4 bases at J, with 23 bases between. Per germline, CDR1 GTSNPN and CDR2 SVGIG (reference sequence). The CDR3 protein is CASEGGVGSGYEQYF. The CDR3 DNA follows: TGTGCCTCGGAAGGCGGGGTAGGGAGCGGTTACGAGCAGTACTTC.

The chain recombines TRBV11-1 with TRBJ2-2, with TRBD1 identical over 9 bases. The CDR3 has 16 amino acids. V was clipped by 5 bases and J by 5 bases; unmatched bases: 9. Germline values: CDR1 SGHAT, CDR2 FQDESV (reference sequence). CDR3 in amino acids: CASSPGQGVSTGELFF. In DNA, the CDR3 is TGTGCCAGCAGCCCGGGACAGGGTGTTAGTACCGGGGAGCTGTTTTTT.

The rearrangement joins TRBV28 to TRBJ1-1; 7 nucleotides line up with TRBD1. The trim removed 5 bases at V and 5 bases at J, leaving 11 bases unmatched. The CDR3 extends over 15 amino acids. CDR1 and CDR2 from the germline V gene are MDHEN and SYDVKM. The CDR3 coding sequence is TGTGCCAGCAGTCTCCTGTCAGGGGGGTATACTGAAGCTTTCTTT. Its protein is CASSLLSGGYTEAFF.

This rearrangement joins TRBV4-1 to TRBJ2-3; 13 bases map to TRBD2. CDR1 is MGHRA and CDR2 is YSYEKL in the germline V gene. Trimming removed 6 bases from V and 6 bases from J; junction bases left unmatched: 6. The CDR3 is 15 residues long. CDR3 residues: CASSTGTSGTDTQYF. The CDR3 bases are TGCGCCAGCAGTACCGGGACTAGCGGGACGGATACGCAGTATTTT.

The gene calls are TRBV5-5 and TRBJ1-1, with 7 bases fitting TRBD1. The CDR3 is made up of 15 amino acids. Per the germline V gene, CDR1 is SGHKS and CDR2 is YYEKEE (reference sequence). Unmatched junction bases numbered 3, after V lost 0 bases and J lost 1 base. The CDR3 nucleotides are TGTGCCAGCAGCTTGGTCAGGACAGGGAACACTGAAGCTTTCTTT. Translating it yields CASSLVRTGNTEAFF.

The V call is TRBV3-1 (or the pseudogene TRBV3-2), the J call TRBJ1-2; 7 bases agree with TRBD1. Looked up from germline, CDR1 is LGHDT and CDR2 is YNNKEL (reference sequence). This CDR3 has 14 residues. V lost 1 base to trimming and J lost 10 bases; unmatched junction nucleotides: 9. In DNA form, the CDR3 reads TGTGCCAGCAGCCAAGCCGGGACAGAAGGTCTCTACACCTTC. Its translation: CASSQAGTEGLYTF.

V usage is TRBV7-2 and J usage is TRBJ2-3, with D perhaps matching TRBD2 (5 bases). The CDR3 is 14 residues long. Germline V gives CDR1 SGHTA, CDR2 FQGNSA. V lost 1 base and J lost 4, with 9 bases in between. CDR3 nucleotide sequence: TGTGCCAGCAGCTTAGAGGGAGAGGCAGATACGCAGTATTTT. This sequence encodes CASSLEGEADTQYF.

The V call is TRBV6-6, the J call TRBJ2-1; D may be TRBD1 (5 bases). Between the trimmed V and J ends, which lost 0 bases and 5 bases, there was a span of 14 bases. The V gene's germline CDR1 is MNHNY and CDR2 SVGAGI (reference sequence). The CDR3 contains 16 residues. In DNA form, the CDR3 reads TGTGCCAGCAGTTACTCCCTGGGGCAGCGTGACAATGAGCAGTTCTTC. This encodes CASSYSLGQRDNEQFF.

The V and J genes are TRBV5-4 and TRBJ2-1; 9 bases match TRBD2. The V gene's germline CDR1 is SGHNT and CDR2 YYREEE (reference sequence). J was trimmed by 0 bases and V by 0 bases; bases with no gene match: 1. The CDR3 sequence is 16 residues long. The CDR3 region is CASSLGSGSSYNEQFF. The CDR3 bases are TGTGCCAGCAGCTTGGGTAGCGGGAGCTCCTACAATGAGCAGTTCTTC.

The chain recombines TRBV27 with TRBJ2-7; TRBD2 is a possible D gene (5 bases). This CDR3 spans 16 amino acids. The germline CDR1 and CDR2 sequences are MNHEY and SMNVEV (reference sequence). The V end lost 5 bases, the J end lost 0 bases, and 17 bases lay between the germline ends. The CDR3 sequence is CASSRPERRNSYEQYF. The CDR3 bases are TGTGCCAGCAGTCGACCGGAGCGGAGGAACTCCTACGAGCAGTACTTC.

This chain joins TRBV2 and TRBJ1-2; D remains ambiguous. Trimming shortened V by 7 bases and J by 4 bases, and 13 bases separated the two germline ends. CDR3 length equals 13 residues. Germline V gene data show CDR1 as SNHLY and CDR2 as FYNNEI. CDR3 sequence (DNA): TGTGCCAGCACGCTAGGACCGAGCTATGGCTACACCTTC. This sequence encodes CASTLGPSYGYTF. Together with reference TRBV2 and TRBJ1-2, the CDR3 gives the full variable domain: EPEVTQTPSHQVTQMGQEVILRCVPISNHLYFYWYRQILGQKVEFLVSFYNNEISEKSEIFDDQFSVERPDGSNFTLKIRSTKLEDSAMYFCASTLGPSYGYTFGSGTRLTVV.

The rearrangement uses TRBV7-2 and TRBJ2-1; D unresolved. Germline CDR1 SGHTA, CDR2 FQGNSA. The CDR3 runs 17 residues. Trimming removed 0 bases at V and 1 base at J, with 13 bases between. The DNA of the CDR3 is TGTGCCAGCAGCTTAGCGCCCTGGCGTGGGTCCTACAATGAGCAGTTCTTC. This encodes CASSLAPWRGSYNEQFF.

The V and J genes are TRBV5-1 and TRBJ1-1; 8 positions match TRBD1. The germline V gene has CDR1 SGHRS and CDR2 YFSETQ. The V gene end was trimmed by 0 bases and the J gene end by 5 bases; junction bases not matched to a gene: 3. CDR3 length: 14 residues. The CDR3 region is CASSLGTGNTEAFF. The DNA of the CDR3 is TGCGCCAGCAGCTTGGGGACAGGGAATACTGAAGCTTTCTTT.

The chain is built from TRBV5-6 and TRBJ2-5; 16 positions agree with TRBD2. Trimming at V came to 0 bases and at J to 4 bases, leaving 6 bases not matched to a gene. Germline V CDR1 and CDR2: SGHDT, YYEEEE. The CDR3 consists of 18 residues. CDR3 residues: CASSLEGLAGGATETQYF. The CDR3 nucleotides are TGTGCCAGCAGCTTGGAGGGACTAGCGGGAGGGGCCACAGAGACCCAGTACTTC.

The chain recombines TRBV3-1 (or the pseudogene TRBV3-2) with TRBJ2-5; D possibly corresponds to TRBD1 (6 bases). The length of the CDR3 is 15 residues. The ends were cut back, 0 bases at V and 5 bases at J, with 13 bases in the middle. The germline gives CDR1 LGHDT, CDR2 YNNKEL (reference sequence). The CDR3 protein is CASSQEGASRETQYF. CDR3 bases: TGTGCCAGCAGCCAAGAGGGGGCGTCGAGGGAGACCCAGTACTTC.

The chain uses TRBV28 and TRBJ2-3; 7 positions agree with TRBD2. The CDR3 spans 15 residues. Germline CDR1 MDHEN, CDR2 SYDVKM. Trimming cost V 2 bases and J 0 bases; bases outside gene matches: 2. Here the CDR3 reads CASSLLAASTDTQYF. The CDR3 DNA reads TGTGCCAGCAGTTTACTAGCGGCAAGCACAGATACGCAGTATTTT.

The rearrangement links TRBV6-6 to TRBJ1-1; D not certain. Germline V gives CDR1 MNHNY, CDR2 SVGAGI (reference sequence). The CDR3 spans 12 residues. V was clipped by 6 bases and J by 1 base, with 6 bases between them. The CDR3 DNA sequence: TGTGCCAGCAGGGACCCGAACACTGAAGCTTTCTTT. Its protein product is CASRDPNTEAFF.

This clone appeared once. The chain recombines TRBV29-1 with TRBJ2-1; possible D gene TRBD1, 7 bases. This CDR3 has 18 amino acids. Trimming shortened V by 0 bases and J by 5 bases, and 23 bases separated the two germline ends. CDR1 and CDR2 (germline): SQVTM, ANQGSEA. The CDR3 bases are TGCAGCGTTGAAGACTTCCTCAGGGGGGTGGGGAACGACAATGAGCAGTTCTTC. Translated: CSVEDFLRGVGNDNEQFF.

CDR3 in amino acids: CASSLLSSGRSGYTF. The CDR3 region has the DNA TGTGCCAGCAGTTTATTGTCGTCGGGGAGGAGTGGCTACACCTTC. V usage is TRBV27 and J usage is TRBJ1-2, with unresolved D. Trimming pared 1 base from V and 7 bases from J, leaving 16 bases between. Germline V gene sequence: CDR1 MNHEY, CDR2 SMNVEV (reference sequence). This CDR3 spans 15 amino acids.